This T cell receptor (beta chain) was sequenced for a study of long-term antiretroviral therapy in people with HIV. Study-wide findings and caveats: Clonal expansions arising prior to ART prevailed in the repertoire at every time point.

This clone was picked up one time. Its target is unknown. At minimum, one pre-ART and two post-ART PBMC samples were obtained from each donor. An immunoSEQ assay, version v3.0, was performed at survey level. The table came from immunoSEQ multiplex PCR; TCRdb's copy has only in-frame clones and leaves some out. The sample records approximately 22,000 clones, 70% to 85% being singletons. The sequence was collected from a man younger than 35 with HIV. The sequencing used unsorted PBMCs, collected 0.1 years before starting antiretroviral therapy.

The CDR3 is CASSPTSVVPDTQYF. CDR3 nucleotides: TGTGCCAGCAGCCCGACTAGCGTGGTTCCAGATACGCAGTATTTT. The J gene is TRBJ2-3, the V gene TRBV5-4; 8 positions agree with TRBD2. Per the germline V gene, CDR1 is SGHNT and CDR2 is YYREEE (reference sequence). J was trimmed by 4 bases and V by 4 bases; bases with no gene match: 8. This CDR3 has 15 residues.